This T cell receptor beta chain was captured by sequencing in a study of PD-1 blockade in classical Hodgkin lymphoma. The patients all showed relapse after autologous stem cell transplantation, while their brentuximab vedotin exposure varied. Complete response, partial response or progressive disease were the best responses. TCRdb's table, derived via immunoSEQ multiplex PCR, lists solely in-frame clones and lacks some. The sample contains fewer than 75,000 clones, more than 70% of which appear only once. Whole-study findings and limits: Compared with healthy donors, newly diagnosed patients reportedly showed lower baseline TCR diversity. TCR diversity rose significantly by C4D1 in CD4+ but not CD8+ cells.

J lost 5 bases, V lost 5 bases, and 6 bases had no gene match. The CDR3 sequence is 16 residues long. In germline, CDR1 is SGHVS, CDR2 FQNEAQ. Regarding this clone: What it recognizes is unknown.

The specimen comprised peripheral blood mononuclear cells (PBMCs), sampled before the second cycle of nivolumab. The receptor was derived from a human donor with classical Hodgkin lymphoma. The chain combines TRBV7-8 with TRBJ2-2, with 12 nucleotides matching TRBD2. The CDR3 sequence is CASSLLAGGRTGELFF. The DNA for the CDR3 is TGTGCCAGCAGCCTCCTAGCGGGGGGGCGGACCGGGGAGCTGTTTTTT.